This T cell receptor (beta chain) was documented in a study of blood T cell repertoires in COVID-19. Study in general: The analysed material was cDNA or gDNA that came from T cells, B-cell-depleted T cells, or PBMCs.

After removal of 4 bases from V and 6 bases from J, the junction contained 6 bases not matched to a gene. This CDR3 contains 14 residues. From germline, CDR1 is SGHRS and CDR2 YFSETQ. Clones were read by immunoSEQ multiplex PCR, and TCRdb kept only the in-frame ones, dropping some. Counted here are hundreds of thousands of clones, about 79% occurring once; the ten biggest clones make up 3% to 4%. This clonotype was sampled from an older woman who had recovered from COVID-19. What was sequenced was PBMCs or T cells enriched from blood (not recorded which). The rearrangement links TRBV5-1 to TRBJ2-7, with 11 nucleotides matching TRBD2. This chain's CDR3 is CASSRSTSGIEQYF. Here the CDR3 DNA reads TGCGCCAGCAGCAGATCGACTAGCGGGATCGAGCAGTACTTC.